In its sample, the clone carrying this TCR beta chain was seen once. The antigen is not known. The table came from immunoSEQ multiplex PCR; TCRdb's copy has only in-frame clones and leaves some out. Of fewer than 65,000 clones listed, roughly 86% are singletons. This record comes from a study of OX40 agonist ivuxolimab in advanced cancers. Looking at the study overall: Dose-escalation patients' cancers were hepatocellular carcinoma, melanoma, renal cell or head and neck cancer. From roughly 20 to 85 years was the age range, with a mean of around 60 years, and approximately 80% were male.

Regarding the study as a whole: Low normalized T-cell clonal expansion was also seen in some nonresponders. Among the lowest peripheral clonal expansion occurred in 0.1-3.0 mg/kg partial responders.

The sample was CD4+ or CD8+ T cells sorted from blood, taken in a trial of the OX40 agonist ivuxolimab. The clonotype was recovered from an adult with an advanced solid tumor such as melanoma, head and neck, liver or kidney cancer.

CDR3 loop: CASSGSGVETQYF. The DNA for the CDR3 is TGTGCCAGCAGTGGGTCAGGGGTAGAGACCCAGTACTTC. The V and J genes are TRBV28 and TRBJ2-5; possible D gene TRBD1, 6 bases. Germline lookup yields CDR1 MDHEN and CDR2 SYDVKM. The CDR3 loop spans 13 amino acids. Trimming took off 5 bases at V and 4 bases at J, with 11 bases between the two ends.